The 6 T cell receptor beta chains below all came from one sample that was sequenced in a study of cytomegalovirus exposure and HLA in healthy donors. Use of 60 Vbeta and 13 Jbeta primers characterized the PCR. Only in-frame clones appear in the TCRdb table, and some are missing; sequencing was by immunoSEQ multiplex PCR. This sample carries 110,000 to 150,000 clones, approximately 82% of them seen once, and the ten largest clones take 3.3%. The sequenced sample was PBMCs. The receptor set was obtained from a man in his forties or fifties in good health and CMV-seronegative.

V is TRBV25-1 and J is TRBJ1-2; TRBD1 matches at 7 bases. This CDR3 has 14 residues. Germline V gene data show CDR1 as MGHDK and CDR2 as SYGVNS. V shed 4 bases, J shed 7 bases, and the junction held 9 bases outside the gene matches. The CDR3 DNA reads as TGTGCCAGCAGTGGACAGGGAGGTACCGGTGGCTACACCTTC. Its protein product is CASSGQGGTGGYTF.

CDR3 amino acids: CATQRGQGADTQYF. In DNA, the CDR3 is TGTGCCACCCAGAGGGGTCAGGGGGCAGATACGCAGTATTTT. The chain is built from TRBV6-1 and TRBJ2-3; 7 bases agree with TRBD1. V shed 10 bases and J 4 bases; nucleotides not matched to a gene: 11. The CDR3 has 14 residues. The V gene's germline CDR1 is MNHNS and CDR2 SASEGT.

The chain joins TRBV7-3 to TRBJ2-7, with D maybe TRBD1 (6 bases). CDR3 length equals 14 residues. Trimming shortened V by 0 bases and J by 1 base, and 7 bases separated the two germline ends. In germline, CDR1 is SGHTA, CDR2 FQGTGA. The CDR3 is CASSLTQGSYEQYF. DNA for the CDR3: TGTGCCAGCAGCTTAACACAGGGATCCTACGAGCAGTACTTC. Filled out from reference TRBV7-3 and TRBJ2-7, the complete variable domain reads GAGVSQTPSNKVTEKGKYVELRCDPISGHTALYWYRQSLGQGPEFLIYFQGTGAADDSGLPNDRFFAVRPEGSVSTLKIQRTERGDSAVYLCASSLTQGSYEQYFGPGTRLTVT.

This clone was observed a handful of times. This CDR3 is CASSERPAYEQYF. DNA of the CDR3: TGTGCCAGCAGCGAGCGGCCAGCCTACGAGCAGTACTTC. The chain recombines TRBV7-3 with TRBJ2-7; D possibly corresponds to TRBD2 (5 bases). The CDR3 is 13 amino acids. V lost 5 bases to trimming and J lost 2 bases, with 10 bases between them. The germline V gene has CDR1 SGHTA and CDR2 FQGTGA. Full variable domain (rest looked up from reference TRBV7-3 and TRBJ2-7): GAGVSQTPSNKVTEKGKYVELRCDPISGHTALYWYRQSLGQGPEFLIYFQGTGAADDSGLPNDRFFAVRPEGSVSTLKIQRTERGDSAVYLCASSERPAYEQYFGPGTRLTVT.

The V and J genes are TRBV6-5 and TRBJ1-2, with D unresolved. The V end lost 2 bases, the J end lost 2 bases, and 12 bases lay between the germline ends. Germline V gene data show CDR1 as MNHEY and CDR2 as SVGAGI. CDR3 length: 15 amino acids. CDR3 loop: CASSYTALNNYGYTF. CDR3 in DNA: TGTGCCAGCAGTTACACTGCGCTCAACAACTATGGCTACACCTTC.

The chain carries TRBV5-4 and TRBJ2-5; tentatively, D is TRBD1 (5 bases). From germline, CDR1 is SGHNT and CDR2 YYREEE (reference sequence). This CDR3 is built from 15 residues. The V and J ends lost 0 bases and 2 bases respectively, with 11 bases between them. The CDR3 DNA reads TGTGCCAGCAGCTTGGAAGGGGCGCGGCAAGAGACCCAGTACTTC. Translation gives CASSLEGARQETQYF.